This passage covers 15 T cell receptor beta chains from one sample sequenced in a study of T cells in Graves' hyperthyroidism and ophthalmopathy. TCR beta CDR3 region amplification was performed from RNA transcripts. The TCR CDR3 first-round RT-PCR relied on the HTBI primer set. Each CDR3 protein is one row after TCRdb ran MiXCR on the multiplex PCR reads. The sample lists around 440,000 distinct CDR3 sequences, around 14% occurring once. The specimen sequenced was blood. These receptors were collected from a woman younger than 35 with Graves' hyperthyroidism.

This clonotype turned up a few times. The chain combines TRBV20-1 with TRBJ2-5; TRBD2 aligns across 16 bases. Germline assignment: CDR1 DFQATT and CDR2 SNEGSKA (reference sequence). V shed 6 bases, J shed 2 bases, and the junction held 21 bases outside the gene matches. The CDR3 has 21 amino acids. CDR3: CSATNEPKGTSGRAYQETQYF. Here the CDR3 DNA reads TGCAGTGCCACAAACGAACCAAAAGGGACTAGCGGGAGGGCCTATCAAGAGACCCAGTACTTC.

This clonotype occurred many times. In DNA form, the CDR3 reads TGTGCCATCAGTGAGACAGGGGCCCTTTACGAGCAGTACTTC. Its protein is CAISETGALYEQYF. The genes are TRBV10-3 and TRBJ2-7; 7 nucleotides align to TRBD1. The V and J ends lost 2 bases and 4 bases, in that order; junction bases with no gene match: 5. This CDR3 has 14 residues. Germline V CDR1 and CDR2: ENHRY, SYGVKD.

The V and J genes are TRBV5-1 and TRBJ1-4; D gene ambiguous. The V gene's germline CDR1 is SGHRS and CDR2 YFSETQ. This CDR3 has 14 amino acids. V was cut by 4 bases and J by 8 bases, with 15 bases left in between. DNA for the CDR3: TGCGCCAGCAGCCCTGGAGGTTCTGGGGAAAAACTGTTTTTT. Amino acids: CASSPGGSGEKLFF. Full variable domain (missing parts from reference TRBV5-1 and TRBJ1-4): KAGVTQTPRYLIKTRGQQVTLSCSPISGHRSVSWYQQTPGQGLQFLFEYFSETQRNKGNFPGRFSGRQFSNSRSEMNVSTLELGDSALYLCASSPGGSGEKLFFGSGTQLSVL.

This clonotype was seen repeatedly, ten times or more. V is TRBV27 and J is TRBJ2-5, with a weak D call TRBD2 (6 bases). The CDR3 length is 15 residues. V lost 2 bases, J lost 4 bases, and 14 bases lay in between. CDR1 is MNHEY, CDR2 SMNVEV, per germline (reference sequence). CDR3 nucleotide sequence: TGTGCCAGCAGTTTAGTGGGAGGAGGTGTAGAGACCCAGTACTTC. This codes for CASSLVGGGVETQYF.

This clonotype showed up many times. The chain recombines TRBV3-1 with TRBJ2-1; D is unresolved. The V gene lost 0 bases and the J gene lost 9 bases, with 6 bases spanning the gap. The germline V gene encodes CDR1 LGHDT and CDR2 YNNKEL (reference sequence). CDR3 length: 12 amino acids. The CDR3 reads CASSQDSGEQFF. In nucleotides, the CDR3 is TGTGCCAGCAGCCAAGATTCAGGTGAGCAGTTCTTC.

This chain joins TRBV3-1 and TRBJ2-5; possibly TRBD2 for D (6 bases). V was cut by 0 bases and J by 5 bases, with 13 bases left in between. The CDR3 runs 15 residues. Per the germline V gene, CDR1 is LGHDT and CDR2 is YNNKEL (reference sequence). Here the CDR3 DNA reads TGTGCCAGCAGCCAAGACGACGGGAGTCGGGAGACCCAGTACTTC. Residues: CASSQDDGSRETQYF.

Turning to this clonotype: No conserved phenylalanine or tryptophan is present at the end of the CDR3, so a read error is the likely explanation. The chain is built from TRBV2 and TRBJ2-2; unclear D gene. Germline CDR1 is SNHLY and CDR2 is FYNNEI. V gave up 4 bases and J gave up 3 bases, with 6 bases separating them. The CDR3 loop spans 13 amino acids. The CDR3 loop is CASSAQHTGELFL. DNA for the CDR3: TGTGCCAGCAGTGCACAGCACACCGGGGAGCTGTTTCTT.

This clonotype was seen ten or more times. This sequence joins TRBV27 and TRBJ2-7, with 9 bases that match TRBD1. V lost 5 bases and J lost 4; bases outside the gene matches: 6. The CDR3 contains 14 residues. Germline CDR1 MNHEY, CDR2 SMNVEV (reference sequence). Written as DNA, the CDR3 is TGTGCCAGCAGTCCCGGGACAGGGATGTACGAGCAGTACTTC. Its translation is CASSPGTGMYEQYF.

The sample holds many counts of this clonotype. The chain couples TRBV12-3 or TRBV12-4 to TRBJ2-5; D gene unclear. The CDR3 is made up of 15 amino acids. The germline V and J ends were trimmed by 1 base and 3 bases, with 12 bases remaining between them. In DNA form, the CDR3 reads TGTGCCAGCAGTTTAGGTTGGGCATTAAAAGAGACCCAGTACTTC. Translation: CASSLGWALKETQYF.

This clonotype was picked up many times. The chain's CDR3 is CATNPTSGNTIYF. The CDR3 DNA reads as TGTGCCACCAACCCAACCTCTGGAAACACCATATATTTT. The chain carries TRBV27 and TRBJ1-3; D is uncertain. The CDR3 sequence is 13 residues long. Per germline, CDR1 MNHEY and CDR2 SMNVEV (reference sequence). Deletions cut 10 bases from V and 0 bases from J, with 10 bases between.

The chain is built from TRBV27 and TRBJ1-6; 7 bases align to TRBD1. The germline V gene encodes CDR1 MNHEY and CDR2 SMNVEV (reference sequence). The CDR3 has 19 residues. The V segment lost 5 bases and the J segment 2 bases; nucleotides outside the gene matches: 15. The CDR3 reads CASSLKQGGGRTYNSPLHF. DNA for the CDR3: TGTGCCAGCAGTCTAAAGCAGGGGGGGGGGCGCACCTATAATTCACCCCTCCACTTT.

This clonotype was detected a few times. The rearrangement uses TRBV6-6 and TRBJ2-1; 8 bases are shared with TRBD2. The germline gives CDR1 MNHNY, CDR2 SVGAGI (reference sequence). V shed 0 bases and J 7 bases; nucleotides not matched to a gene: 11. The CDR3 extends over 17 amino acids. CDR3 sequence reads: CASSYSMYGAGGNEQFF. The CDR3 region has the DNA TGTGCCAGCAGTTACTCGATGTACGGGGCGGGGGGAAATGAGCAGTTCTTC.

This clonotype was counted ten times or more. The genes are TRBV20-1 and TRBJ2-7; 8 bases line up with TRBD2. CDR3 size: 15 residues. Germline-derived CDR1 and CDR2 are DFQATT and SNEGSKA (reference sequence). J lost 6 bases, V lost 5 bases, and 15 bases had no gene match. CDR3 DNA: TGCAGTGCTTTCCCGGGGGGGCCGGAGCGTCGCGAGCAGTACTTC. Encoded protein: CSAFPGGPERREQYF.

The table lists this clonotype with many counts. The chain is built from TRBV7-9 and TRBJ2-7; 7 positions match TRBD1. Per germline, CDR1 SEHNR and CDR2 FQNEAQ (reference sequence). V trimming: 6 bases; J trimming: 0 bases; junction bases outside the gene matches: 5. This CDR3 spans 14 amino acids. The CDR3 sequence: CASSEGAVSYEQYF. DNA of the CDR3: TGTGCCAGCAGTGAGGGGGCGGTCTCCTACGAGCAGTACTTC.

This clonotype was picked up many times. V is TRBV24-1 and J is TRBJ2-2; 12 bases map to TRBD2. CDR1 is KGHDR, CDR2 SFDVKD, per germline. V dropped 3 bases and J dropped 0; count of bases not matched to a gene: 4. The CDR3 length is 18 residues. The CDR3 protein is CATSDPGLAGPNTGELFF. In nucleotides, the CDR3 is TGTGCCACCAGTGATCCCGGACTAGCGGGGCCGAACACCGGGGAGCTGTTTTTT.